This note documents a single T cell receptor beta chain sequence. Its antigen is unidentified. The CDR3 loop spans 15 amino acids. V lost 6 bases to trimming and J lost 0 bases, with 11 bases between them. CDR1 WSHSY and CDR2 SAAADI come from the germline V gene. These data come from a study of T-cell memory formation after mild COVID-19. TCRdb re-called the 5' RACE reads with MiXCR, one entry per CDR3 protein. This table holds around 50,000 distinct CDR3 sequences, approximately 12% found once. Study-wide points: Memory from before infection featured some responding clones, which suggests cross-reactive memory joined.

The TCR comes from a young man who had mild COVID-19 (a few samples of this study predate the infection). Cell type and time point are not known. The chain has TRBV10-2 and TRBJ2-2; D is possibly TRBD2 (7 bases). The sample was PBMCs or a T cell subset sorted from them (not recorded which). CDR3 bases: TGCGCCAGCAGGGGAGGGGGGTCGAACACCGGGGAGCTGTTTTTT. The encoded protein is CASRGGGSNTGELFF.